The 32 T cell receptor beta chains reported below all come from one sample, sequenced in a study of blood T cells in healthy people across ages. A second roughly 6 to 12 cycle PCR used barcoded and J-beta primers. Using its own MiXCR run on the 5' RACE reads, TCRdb lists one record per CDR3 protein. This sample carries roughly 1.4 million distinct CDR3 sequences, approximately 60% of them seen once, and the ten largest clones take approximately 7%. The source material was blood. The receptor source for this set is a man aged 18 to 35 in good health.

This sequence joins TRBV28 and TRBJ2-5, with D perhaps being TRBD1 or TRBD2 (6 bases each). V lost 4 bases to trimming and J lost 6 bases, with 15 bases between them. Germline V gene data show CDR1 as MDHEN and CDR2 as SYDVKM. This CDR3 comprises 14 residues. The CDR3 region has the DNA TGTGCCAGCAGTTATATAGGGGGGCCGAAGACCCAGTACTTC. Translating it yields CASSYIGGPKTQYF.

This chain uses TRBV7-9 with TRBJ1-3; D remains ambiguous. The germline CDR1 and CDR2 sequences are SEHNR and FQNEAQ (reference sequence). Trimming took 1 base from V and 0 from J, leaving 7 bases between them. The CDR3 extends over 15 amino acids. The CDR3 DNA is TGTGCCAGCAGCTTAGACATCTTCTCTGGAAACACCATATATTTT. The encoded protein is CASSLDIFSGNTIYF. The full variable domain, in which reference TRBV7-9 and TRBJ1-3 provide the parts outside the CDR3, is DTGVSQNPRHKITKRGQNVTFRCDPISEHNRLYWYRQTLGQGPEFLTYFQNEAQLEKSRLLSDRFSAERPKGSFSTLEIQRTEQGDSAMYLCASSLDIFSGNTIYFGEGSWLTVV.

CDR3 amino acids: CASSLATLSYNEQFF. CDR3 DNA: TGCGCCAGCAGCTTGGCGACTCTCTCCTACAATGAGCAGTTCTTC. The V and J genes are TRBV5-1 and TRBJ2-1; D uncertain. Per the germline V gene, CDR1 is SGHRS and CDR2 is YFSETQ. The V end was cut by 0 bases, the J end by 0 bases, with 7 bases between. CDR3 length equals 15 residues. The full variable domain, rest sourced from reference TRBV5-1 and TRBJ2-1, is KAGVTQTPRYLIKTRGQQVTLSCSPISGHRSVSWYQQTPGQGLQFLFEYFSETQRNKGNFPGRFSGRQFSNSRSEMNVSTLELGDSALYLCASSLATLSYNEQFFGPGTRLTVL.

V and J are TRBV12-3 or TRBV12-4 and TRBJ2-7, with no clear D. This CDR3 has 15 residues. The ends were cut back, 6 bases at V and 1 base at J, with 16 bases in the middle. DNA of the CDR3: TGTGCCAGCAGCCCGACCGGGCCAGGTTCCTACGAGCAGTACTTC. It encodes CASSPTGPGSYEQYF.

This rearrangement joins TRBV29-1 to TRBJ2-1; D gene uncertain. V lost 6 bases and J lost 12, with 15 bases in between. The V gene's germline CDR1 is SQVTM and CDR2 ANQGSEA. The CDR3 is made up of 11 amino acids. The CDR3: CSVKPAPGQFF. The CDR3 DNA is TGCAGCGTGAAACCTGCCCCTGGGCAGTTCTTC.

V gene TRBV24-1 combines with J gene TRBJ1-1, with D unclear. The ends were cut back, 10 bases at V and 0 bases at J, with 5 bases in the middle. Per germline, CDR1 KGHDR and CDR2 SFDVKD. This CDR3 has 11 amino acids. The CDR3 loop is CATEMNTEAFF. The CDR3 nucleotides read TGTGCCACGGAGATGAACACTGAAGCTTTCTTT.

V usage is TRBV10-3 and J usage is TRBJ2-5; D gene unclear. Germline V gene data show CDR1 as ENHRY and CDR2 as SYGVKD. There are 13 residues in the CDR3. V lost 4 bases, J lost 4 bases, and 10 bases lay in between. DNA of the CDR3: TGTGCCATCAGTGGCATGAGCCGAGAGACCCAGTACTTC. Encoded protein: CAISGMSRETQYF.

This chain joins TRBV20-1 and TRBJ2-4; D may be TRBD2 (5 bases). The germline V gene encodes CDR1 DFQATT and CDR2 SNEGSKA (reference sequence). CDR3 length: 13 amino acids. With 4 bases removed from V and 5 bases from J, the gap between germline ends came to 12 bases. The CDR3 DNA follows: TGCAGTGCTATCCGGGAACCACAAAACATTCAGTACTTC. This translates into CSAIREPQNIQYF.

The chain is built from TRBV21-1 and TRBJ2-5; the table assigns TRBD1, which was not confirmed against the DNA. The DNA end lines up better with TRBJ2-7; the J call may be wrong. TRBV21-1 is tagged as a pseudogene. This CDR3 comprises 16 residues. The CDR3 DNA reads TGTGCCAGCAGCAAAGCAGAGGGGGGGTATGGCTACGAGCAGTACTTC. Residues: CASSKAEGGYGYEQYF.

CDR3 in DNA: TGCGCCAGCAGCTTCCGGGACGGTGCCTACGAGCAGTACTTC. Its translation: CASSFRDGAYEQYF. The chain has TRBV5-1 and TRBJ2-7; D may match TRBD1 or TRBD2 (5 bases each). The CDR3 runs to 14 residues. Germline CDR1 SGHRS, CDR2 YFSETQ. V lost 2 bases and J lost 2, with 11 bases in between.

V usage is TRBV6-2 or TRBV6-3 and J usage is TRBJ2-1; 7 bases are a match to TRBD2. This CDR3 is built from 16 residues. Per the germline V gene, CDR1 is MNHEY and CDR2 is SVGEGT. J was trimmed by 4 bases and V by 5 bases; bases with no gene match: 11. CDR3 amino acids: CASSPLVGGSYNEQFF. The CDR3 bases are TGTGCCAGCAGTCCCCTTGTCGGGGGGTCATACAATGAGCAGTTCTTC.

V is TRBV21-1 and J is TRBJ2-5; the listed D gene, TRBD1, was not tested against the DNA. TRBV21-1 is reported as a pseudogene. This CDR3 is 13 amino acids long. CDR3 DNA: TGTGCCAGCAGCAAAAGACAGCAACTGGATCAGTACTTC. Translating gives CASSKRQQLDQYF.

The chain recombines TRBV6-2 or TRBV6-3 with TRBJ2-7, with 7 bases fitting TRBD2. The CDR3 runs to 15 residues. V lost 2 bases to trimming and J lost 2 bases; unmatched junction nucleotides: 6. The V gene's germline CDR1 is MNHEY and CDR2 SVGEGT. The CDR3 protein is CASSYTAGATYEQYF. CDR3 sequence (DNA): TGTGCCAGCAGTTACACGGCGGGAGCAACCTACGAGCAGTACTTC.

The rearrangement uses TRBV7-2 and TRBJ2-1; TRBD1 aligns across 8 bases. The trim removed 0 bases at V and 7 bases at J, leaving 8 bases unmatched. The CDR3 has 16 residues. Per germline, CDR1 SGHTA and CDR2 FQGNSA. DNA of the CDR3: TGTGCCAGCAGCTTAGCACGTCAGGGGGCTATGAATGAGCAGTTCTTC. Translation: CASSLARQGAMNEQFF.

A few counts support this clonotype. The chain carries TRBV29-1 and TRBJ1-1; tentatively, D is TRBD1 (6 bases). This CDR3 spans 12 amino acids. CDR1 is SQVTM, CDR2 ANQGSEA, per germline. Trimming left V 2 bases short and J 4 bases short, with 8 bases between. The CDR3 sequence: CSVEKGGTEAFF. The CDR3 DNA reads TGCAGCGTTGAAAAGGGGGGCACTGAAGCTTTCTTT. Variable domain in full (rest from reference TRBV29-1 and TRBJ1-1): SAVISQKPSRDICQRGTSLTIQCQVDSQVTMMFWYRQQPGQSLTLIATANQGSEATYESGFVIDKFPISRPNLTFSTLTVSNMSPEDSSIYLCSVEKGGTEAFFGQGTRLTVV.

This chain uses TRBV9 with TRBJ2-3; 11 nucleotides align to TRBD2. CDR1 is SGDLS, CDR2 YYNGEE, per germline. V was clipped by 0 bases and J by 6 bases; unmatched bases: 6. The CDR3 consists of 16 residues. CDR3 residues: CASSVAGPSGRDTQYF. CDR3 DNA sequence: TGTGCCAGCAGCGTAGCGGGTCCTAGCGGGAGGGATACGCAGTATTTT.

V is TRBV20-1 and J is TRBJ2-1, with D possibly TRBD2 on 5 matching bases. Germline V lookup: CDR1 DFQATT, CDR2 SNEGSKA (reference sequence). V was trimmed by 3 bases and J by 7 bases, leaving 13 bases between them. This CDR3 region has 13 residues. The CDR3 DNA sequence: TGCAGTGCTAGGGCGCTAGCCGGTAATGAGCAGTTCTTC. The encoded protein is CSARALAGNEQFF.

The chain uses TRBV5-5 and TRBJ1-1; D ambiguous. Germline assignment: CDR1 SGHKS and CDR2 YYEKEE (reference sequence). The CDR3 is 14 amino acids. The V end was cut by 2 bases, the J end by 1 base, with 9 bases between. CDR3 protein: CASSFFGRNTEAFF. In DNA, the CDR3 is TGTGCCAGCAGCTTTTTCGGCCGGAACACTGAAGCTTTCTTT. The full variable domain, with the rest looked up from reference TRBV5-5 and TRBJ1-1, is DAGVTQSPTHLIKTRGQQVTLRCSPISGHKSVSWYQQVLGQGPQFIFQYYEKEERGRGNFPDRFSARQFPNYSSELNVNALLLGDSALYLCASSFFGRNTEAFFGQGTRLTVV.

This chain links TRBV2 with TRBJ2-3, with no clear D. V was clipped by 6 bases and J by 4 bases, with 14 bases between them. The CDR3 runs 14 residues. Germline assignment: CDR1 SNHLY and CDR2 FYNNEI. As DNA, the CDR3 is TGTGCCAGCAGCGAAAACGCCGGAGCAGATACGCAGTATTTT. Translating it yields CASSENAGADTQYF.

This chain links TRBV5-1 with TRBJ1-1, with a tentative D call TRBD1 (5 bases). The germline CDR1 and CDR2 sequences are SGHRS and YFSETQ. The CDR3 spans 15 residues. V shed 0 bases and J shed 1 base, with 10 bases lying between them. The CDR3 sequence is CASSLAGGKNTEAFF. For the CDR3, the DNA is TGCGCCAGCAGCTTGGCCGGGGGGAAGAACACTGAAGCTTTCTTT.

The chain joins TRBV6-5 to TRBJ2-7; 9 bases map to TRBD1. The CDR3 spans 13 residues. V shed 7 bases, J shed 3 bases, and the junction held 4 bases outside the gene matches. Germline CDR1 and CDR2: MNHEY and SVGAGI. The CDR3 coding sequence is TGTGCCAGCACAGCGGACAGGGGCTACGAGCAGTACTTC. This translates into CASTADRGYEQYF.

The chain links TRBV29-1 to TRBJ1-2; 12 bases agree with TRBD1. The CDR3 has 15 residues. In germline, CDR1 is SQVTM, CDR2 ANQGSEA. After removal of 8 bases from V and 7 bases from J, the junction contained 14 bases not matched to a gene. CDR3 loop: CSFYGTGGAERGYTF. The DNA for the CDR3 is TGCAGCTTCTACGGGACAGGGGGCGCTGAACGTGGCTACACCTTC.

The gene calls are TRBV6-5 and TRBJ2-7; no clear D gene. V was trimmed by 2 bases and J by 3 bases, leaving 14 bases between them. The CDR3 spans 15 residues. Germline V gene lookup returns CDR1 MNHEY and CDR2 SVGAGI. For the CDR3, the DNA is TGTGCCAGCAGTTACGCGATGAACGGTGACTACGAGCAGTACTTC. This codes for CASSYAMNGDYEQYF.

This chain uses TRBV4-3 with TRBJ1-2; 8 nucleotides agree with TRBD1. The CDR3 runs to 16 residues. The ends lost 0 bases at V and 4 bases at J; junction bases unmatched: 7. Per germline, CDR1 LGHNA and CDR2 YSLEER. The CDR3 is CASSQDWPGGGYGYTF. DNA of the CDR3: TGCGCCAGCAGCCAAGATTGGCCAGGGGGCGGCTATGGCTACACCTTC.

This clonotype was observed a few times. The rearrangement links TRBV5-8 to TRBJ2-4; D is undetermined. Trimming removed 5 bases from V and 15 bases from J, with 6 bases in between. Germline V gene sequence: CDR1 SGHTS, CDR2 YDEGEE. This CDR3 contains 8 residues. The CDR3 DNA reads TGTGCCAGCAGTTTCCTGTACTTC. Amino acids: CASSFLYF. The whole variable domain, filled in from reference TRBV5-8 and TRBJ2-4, reads EAGVTQSPTHLIKTRGQQATLRCSPISGHTSVYWYQQALGLGLQFLLWYDEGEERNRGNFPPRFSGRQFPNYSSELNVNALELEDSALYLCASSFLYFGAGTRLSVL.

The chain combines TRBV27 with TRBJ2-2; no clear D gene. Germline CDR1 MNHEY, CDR2 SMNVEV (reference sequence). CDR3 length: 15 residues. V was pared by 8 bases and J by 4 bases, with 17 bases between. CDR3 loop: CASSSVPAGTGELFF. As DNA, the CDR3 is TGTGCCAGCTCTTCCGTACCAGCAGGCACCGGGGAGCTGTTTTTT.

This sequence joins TRBV29-1 and TRBJ2-7; 7 nucleotides line up with TRBD1. The tail of the sequence fits TRBJ2-1 better, so the J call may be wrong. The CDR3 consists of 13 residues. Germline CDR1 reads SQVTM; CDR2 reads ANQGSEA. The DNA of the CDR3 is TGCAGCGTTACAGGGGTTTTGTCTGATGAGCAGTTCTTC. Translating it yields CSVTGVLSDEQFF.

The chain couples TRBV6-2 or TRBV6-3 to TRBJ2-7; D may correspond to TRBD1 or TRBD2 (5 bases each). V was clipped by 5 bases and J by 0 bases, with 14 bases between them. From germline, CDR1 is MNHEY and CDR2 SVGEGT. CDR3 length: 15 residues. CDR3 bases: TGTGCCAGCAGTCCGGGACCTTTAACCTCCTACGAGCAGTACTTC. It specifies CASSPGPLTSYEQYF.

The chain employs TRBV15 and TRBJ2-1, with D perhaps matching TRBD1 (5 bases). CDR1 and CDR2 (germline): LNHNV, YYDKDF (reference sequence). V was pared by 8 bases and J by 4 bases, with 9 bases between. The CDR3 is made up of 12 amino acids. The CDR3 spells CATGHLYNEQFF. The CDR3 coding sequence is TGTGCCACCGGACATCTGTACAATGAGCAGTTCTTC.

The chain employs TRBV5-4 and TRBJ2-1, with 8 bases lining up with TRBD2. Germline CDR1 SGHNT, CDR2 YYREEE (reference sequence). Germline trimming cut 0 bases from V and 8 bases from J; bases unmatched to any gene: 7. This CDR3 has 15 amino acids. CDR3 DNA sequence: TGTGCCAGCAGCTTGGGACGGGAGGGCCATGATGAGCAGTTCTTC. Translated, it gives CASSLGREGHDEQFF.

Concerning this clonotype: A junction end diverges from the germline sequence, so it may reflect a read error. V is TRBV7-2 and J is TRBJ2-2; 11 bases map to TRBD2. CDR1 is SGHTA, CDR2 FQGNSA, per germline. The CDR3 is 15 residues long. The chain's CDR3 is CASGLTSGMIGEMFF. CDR3 nucleotide sequence: TGTGCCAGCGGGCTGACTAGCGGGATGATCGGGGAGATGTTTTTT.

The chain combines TRBV12-3 or TRBV12-4 with TRBJ1-6; D not certain. Trimming removed 5 bases at V and 13 bases at J, with 15 bases between. The CDR3 is 13 amino acids. CDR3 nucleotides: TGTGCCAGCAGTGCATCACAGAGGTTCCCCCTCCACTTT. As protein: CASSASQRFPLHF.